What follows are 15 T cell receptor beta chains derived from one specimen sequenced in a study of graft-versus-host responses after intestinal transplantation. The antigens these receptors bind are not known. This table comes from immunoSEQ multiplex PCR, and its TCRdb copy is limited to in-frame clones, with some not included. The repertoire holds about 120,000 clones, approximately 92% seen once, with 0.095% to 0.15% in the top ten. This sample comprised unstimulated CD4+ T cells sorted from spleen or lymph node cells, obtained before intestinal transplant. Receptor source: a human donor who received an intestinal transplant.

Here the CDR3 DNA reads TGTGCCAGCAGCCAAGGGCGGGCCGGAGCGAATGAGCAGTTCTTC. It codes for CASSQGRAGANEQFF. This chain uses TRBV14 with TRBJ2-1; tentative D call: TRBD2 (5 bases). There are 15 residues in the CDR3. Germline V gene data show CDR1 as SGHDN and CDR2 as FVKESK. The germline V and J ends were trimmed by 1 base and 7 bases, with 14 bases remaining between them.

This chain links TRBV6-1 with TRBJ2-5; a possible D gene is TRBD1 (6 bases). Trimming removed 4 bases from V and 3 bases from J, with 15 bases in between. CDR1 MNHNS and CDR2 SASEGT come from the germline V gene. The CDR3 is 15 residues long. CDR3 nucleotide sequence: TGTGCCAGCAGTGTACCGGGACACGGAGAAGAGACCCAGTACTTC. It translates to CASSVPGHGEETQYF.

V usage is TRBV10-1 and J usage is TRBJ1-5; 9 bases match TRBD1. The CDR3 is made up of 17 amino acids. The V gene end was trimmed by 7 bases and the J gene end by 3 bases; junction bases not matched to a gene: 13. Germline lookup yields CDR1 WNHNN and CDR2 SYGVQD (reference sequence). CDR3 nucleotide sequence: TGCGCCAGCAATCCTCGATCGACAGGGGGAAACAATCAGCCCCAGCATTTT. It codes for CASNPRSTGGNNQPQHF.

The CDR3 sequence is CASSSQSNTGELFF. CDR3 coding DNA: TGCGCCAGCAGCTCCCAAAGTAACACCGGGGAGCTGTTTTTT. The V gene is TRBV5-1, the J gene TRBJ2-2; D is ambiguous. The V gene lost 3 bases and the J gene lost 2 bases, with 8 bases spanning the gap. The CDR3 sequence is 14 residues long. Germline CDR1 is SGHRS and CDR2 is YFSETQ.

V and J are TRBV2 and TRBJ2-7, with 9 bases lining up with TRBD1. V was clipped by 8 bases and J by 0 bases; unmatched bases: 8. The CDR3 loop spans 15 amino acids. Germline CDR1 is SNHLY and CDR2 is FYNNEI. The CDR3 is CASFSPGQGSYEQYF. The CDR3 DNA sequence: TGTGCCAGCTTCTCCCCGGGACAGGGCTCCTACGAGCAGTACTTC.

This clone has only one observation. The genes are TRBV6-1 and TRBJ2-6; 8 bases are shared with TRBD2. The V gene's germline CDR1 is MNHNS and CDR2 SASEGT. Germline trimming cut 4 bases from V and 0 bases from J; bases unmatched to any gene: 11. This CDR3 region has 19 residues. In nucleotides, the CDR3 is TGTGCCAGCAGTGTTCTACCGGGCGGGAGGCCCTCTGGGGCCAACGTCCTGACTTTC. This codes for CASSVLPGGRPSGANVLTF.

The chain links TRBV15 to TRBJ2-1; D may be TRBD1 (6 bases). V was clipped by 3 bases and J by 12 bases, with 18 bases between them. CDR3 size: 14 residues. Germline V lookup: CDR1 LNHNV, CDR2 YYDKDF (reference sequence). CDR3 in DNA: TGTGCCACCAGCAGGGACAGCTGGGTGGTTGCGCAGTTCTTC. Translation gives CATSRDSWVVAQFF.

V usage is TRBV28 and J usage is TRBJ1-2, with a possible D match to TRBD1 (5 bases). The CDR3 sequence is 16 residues long. The V and J ends lost 5 bases and 4 bases respectively, with 20 bases between them. From germline, CDR1 is MDHEN and CDR2 SYDVKM. The CDR3 is CASSPISQDLSYGYTF. The CDR3 coding sequence is TGTGCCAGCAGTCCGATCTCACAGGATCTCAGCTATGGCTACACCTTC.

Comments on this clone: The sample carries other DNA sequences with the same CDR3. The chain links TRBV5-1 to TRBJ2-7; 7 bases are a match to TRBD1. The junction had 3 bases not matched to a gene; V was cut back by 3 bases and J by 0 bases. CDR1 and CDR2 from the germline V gene are SGHRS and YFSETQ. The CDR3 covers 14 residues. CDR3 protein: CASSSGTVSYEQYF. The CDR3 DNA sequence: TGCGCCAGCAGCTCCGGGACAGTCTCCTACGAGCAGTACTTC.

This rearrangement joins TRBV7-3 to TRBJ2-1; 13 bases map to TRBD2. CDR1 and CDR2 (germline): SGHTA, FQGTGA. The CDR3 is made up of 16 amino acids. The V gene end was trimmed by 4 bases and the J gene end by 5 bases; junction bases not matched to a gene: 5. CDR3 in DNA: TGTGCCAGCAGCTACGTGGGACTAGCGGGAAACAATGAGCAGTTCTTC. It is translated as CASSYVGLAGNNEQFF.

The chain carries TRBV10-2 and TRBJ2-5; a possible D gene is TRBD2 (6 bases). The CDR3 loop spans 13 amino acids. Germline V gene data show CDR1 as WSHSY and CDR2 as SAAADI. Trimming took off 7 bases at V and 4 bases at J, with 13 bases between the two ends. CDR3 loop: CASKAGTGETQYF. CDR3 in DNA: TGCGCCAGCAAGGCGGGAACCGGAGAGACCCAGTACTTC.

The sample holds one count of this clone. The CDR3 is CASSRDRTGELFF. The CDR3 bases are TGCGCCAGCAGCCGGGACCGGACCGGGGAGCTGTTTTTT. The chain employs TRBV5-1 and TRBJ2-2; possibly TRBD1 or TRBD2 for D (5 bases each). Trimming took off 4 bases at V and 5 bases at J, with 9 bases between the two ends. Germline assignment: CDR1 SGHRS and CDR2 YFSETQ. The CDR3 has 13 residues.

This clone was seen a single time. V and J are TRBV9 and TRBJ2-2, with D tentatively TRBD2 (5 bases). CDR3 length: 16 residues. Germline V gene lookup returns CDR1 SGDLS and CDR2 YYNGEE. V gave up 0 bases and J gave up 2 bases, with 11 bases separating them. The CDR3 here is CASSVGSGANTGELFF. CDR3 bases: TGTGCCAGCAGCGTAGGGAGCGGAGCAAACACCGGGGAGCTGTTTTTT.

The rearrangement uses TRBV28 and TRBJ2-7; D unclear. Germline V lookup: CDR1 MDHEN, CDR2 SYDVKM. The CDR3 is 14 residues long. The V and J ends lost 3 bases and 6 bases respectively, with 15 bases between them. The CDR3 here is CASSLYVKEIEQYF. The CDR3 nucleotides read TGTGCCAGCAGTTTGTACGTTAAGGAAATCGAGCAGTACTTC.

The rearrangement uses TRBV7-9 and TRBJ2-3; the D is unclear. CDR1 SEHNR and CDR2 FQNEAQ come from the germline V gene (reference sequence). The germline V and J ends were trimmed by 0 bases and 1 base, with 5 bases remaining between them. This CDR3 comprises 14 residues. This chain's CDR3 is CASSLAKGTDTQYF. The CDR3 DNA reads TGTGCCAGCAGCTTAGCGAAGGGCACAGATACGCAGTATTTT.